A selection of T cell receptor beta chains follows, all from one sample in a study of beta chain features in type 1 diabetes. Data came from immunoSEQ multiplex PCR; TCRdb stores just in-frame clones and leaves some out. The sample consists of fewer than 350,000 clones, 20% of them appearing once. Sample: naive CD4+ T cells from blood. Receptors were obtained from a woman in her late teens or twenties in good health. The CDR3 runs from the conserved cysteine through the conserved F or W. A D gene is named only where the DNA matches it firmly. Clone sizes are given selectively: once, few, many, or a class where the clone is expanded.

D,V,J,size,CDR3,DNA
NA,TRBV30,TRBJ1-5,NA,CAWSVRGLVNQPQHF,TGTGCCTGGAGTGTACGGGGTCTCGTGAATCAGCCCCAGCATTTT
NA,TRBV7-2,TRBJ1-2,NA,CASSPTGRNFGYTF,TGTGCCAGCAGTCCCACAGGGAGAAATTTTGGCTACACCTTC
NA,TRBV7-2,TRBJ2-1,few,CASSPQSDSYNEQFF,TGTGCCAGCAGCCCTCAGAGCGACTCCTACAATGAGCAGTTCTTC
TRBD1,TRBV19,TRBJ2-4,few,CASSSSPGTGAGNIQYF,TGTGCCAGTAGTTCCTCCCCCGGGACAGGGGCGGGAAACATTCAGTACTTC
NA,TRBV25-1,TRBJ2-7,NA,CASSDAGTYEQYF,TGTGCCAGCAGTGACGCCGGGACCTACGAGCAGTACTTC
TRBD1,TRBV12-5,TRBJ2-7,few,CASGPGQGANEQYF,TGTGCTAGTGGCCCGGGACAGGGGGCAAACGAGCAGTACTTC
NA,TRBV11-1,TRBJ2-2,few,CASSSRTVNTGELFF,TGTGCCAGCAGCTCCCGGACAGTCAACACCGGGGAGCTGTTTTTT
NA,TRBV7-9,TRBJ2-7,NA,CASSENRVGEQYF,TGTGCCAGCAGCGAGAACAGGGTCGGCGAGCAGTACTTC
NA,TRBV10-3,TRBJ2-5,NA,CAISERQQETQYF,TGTGCCATCAGTGAGAGACAGCAAGAGACCCAGTACTTC
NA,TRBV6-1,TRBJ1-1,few,CASSDPNTNTEAFF,TGTGCCAGCAGTGACCCAAACACGAACACTGAAGCTTTCTTT